These 27 T cell receptor beta chains were sequenced from one sample in a study of blood T cell repertoires in COVID-19. Data came from immunoSEQ multiplex PCR; TCRdb stores just in-frame clones and leaves some out. The sample has a few hundred thousand clones, roughly 87% seen once; the top ten hold 2.5% to 3.5%. Sequencing was done on a sample of PBMCs or T cells enriched from blood (not recorded which). Every receptor here comes from a woman younger than 45 who had recovered from COVID-19.

The chain carries TRBV5-1 and TRBJ1-2, with 7 bases identical to TRBD1. CDR1 and CDR2 from the germline V gene are SGHRS and YFSETQ. Unmatched junction bases numbered 6, after V lost 4 bases and J lost 0 bases. This CDR3 is 15 amino acids long. The CDR3 spells CASSLGQSANYGYTF. Written as DNA, the CDR3 is TGCGCCAGCAGCCTGGGACAGTCAGCTAACTATGGCTACACCTTC.

This chain joins TRBV11-2 and TRBJ2-2; 11 bases are shared with TRBD2. CDR3 length: 18 amino acids. Looked up from germline, CDR1 is SGHAT and CDR2 is FQNNGV. Trimming removed 5 bases from V and 2 bases from J; junction bases left unmatched: 10. CDR3 region: CASSISGLAESNTGELFF. For the CDR3, the DNA is TGTGCCAGCAGCATTTCGGGACTAGCGGAATCAAACACCGGGGAGCTGTTTTTT.

The chain uses TRBV23-1 and TRBJ2-7, with D tentatively TRBD1 (5 bases). TRBV23-1 belongs to the ORF category, with a function that is uncertain. V gave up 3 bases and J gave up 0 bases, with 12 bases separating them. This CDR3 is built from 15 residues. The CDR3 reads CASSQPTESSYEQYF. CDR3 bases: TGCGCCAGCAGTCAGCCGACAGAGAGCTCCTACGAGCAGTACTTC.

The rearrangement uses TRBV7-3 and TRBJ1-1; 9 bases map to TRBD1. V shed 5 bases and J 4 bases; nucleotides not matched to a gene: 8. Germline V gene data show CDR1 as SGHTA and CDR2 as FQGTGA. The CDR3 runs 15 residues. The CDR3 loop is CASSPTGGRGTEAFF. In DNA, the CDR3 is TGTGCCAGCAGCCCAACAGGGGGCCGGGGCACTGAAGCTTTCTTT.

The chain is built from TRBV11-2 and TRBJ2-1; TRBD1 is a possible D gene (6 bases). Germline V gene data show CDR1 as SGHAT and CDR2 as FQNNGV. CDR3 length: 12 amino acids. V was clipped by 5 bases and J by 9 bases, with 11 bases between them. The CDR3 region has the DNA TGTGCCAGCAGCGTGACAGGTGGTGAGCAGTTCTTC. It encodes CASSVTGGEQFF.

The rearrangement joins TRBV18 to TRBJ1-3, with 7 nucleotides matching TRBD1. After removal of 6 bases from V and 0 bases from J, the junction contained 2 bases not matched to a gene. The CDR3 length is 14 residues. CDR1 is KGHSH and CDR2 is LQKENI in the germline V gene. The CDR3 reads CASSGTDSGNTIYF. CDR3 in DNA: TGTGCCAGCTCCGGGACAGACTCTGGAAACACCATATATTTT.

V and J are TRBV4-1 and TRBJ2-3; 10 bases are a match to TRBD2. The germline CDR1 and CDR2 sequences are MGHRA and YSYEKL. This CDR3 spans 17 amino acids. V trimming: 0 bases; J trimming: 4 bases; junction bases outside the gene matches: 7. The CDR3 DNA reads TGCGCCAGCAGCCAAGAATATGCTAGCGGGGGCGCAGATACGCAGTATTTT. Its protein is CASSQEYASGGADTQYF.

The chain is built from TRBV19 and TRBJ2-1; 10 nucleotides line up with TRBD2. Losses at the gene ends were 7 bases for V and 0 bases for J; bases not matched to a gene: 3. Looked up from germline, CDR1 is LNHDA and CDR2 is SQIVND (reference sequence). CDR3 size: 15 residues. CDR3 nucleotide sequence: TGTGCCAGTAAACGGACTAGCGGCTCCTACAATGAGCAGTTCTTC. Its translation: CASKRTSGSYNEQFF.

In the case of this clone: The sample carries other DNA sequences with the same CDR3. This chain joins TRBV10-3 and TRBJ1-5; D call uncertain. CDR3 length equals 14 residues. The germline CDR1 and CDR2 sequences are ENHRY and SYGVKD. V lost 3 bases and J lost 4, with 10 bases in between. The chain's CDR3 is CAISESGRNQPQHF. CDR3 nucleotide sequence: TGTGCCATCAGTGAATCCGGGAGGAATCAGCCCCAGCATTTT.

The V call is TRBV11-1, the J call TRBJ2-7; possibly TRBD1 for D (6 bases). The germline gives CDR1 SGHAT, CDR2 FQDESV (reference sequence). The CDR3 has 13 residues. Trimming stripped 5 bases from V and 5 bases from J, with 13 bases between. For the CDR3, the DNA is TGTGCCAGCAGCCCAACAGGGACCCACGAGCAGTACTTC. Translation: CASSPTGTHEQYF.

J is TRBJ2-5 and V is TRBV9; TRBD2 agrees at 13 bases. Trimming cost V 4 bases and J 5 bases; bases outside gene matches: 5. The CDR3 sequence is 15 residues long. Germline loops: CDR1 SGDLS, CDR2 YYNGEE. The CDR3 DNA reads TGTGCCAGCAGCCCAGGACTAGCGGGAGCGGAGACCCAGTACTTC. Translation gives CASSPGLAGAETQYF.

V gene TRBV14 combines with J gene TRBJ1-4; tentative D call: TRBD1 (6 bases). The CDR3 loop spans 17 amino acids. The germline CDR1 and CDR2 sequences are SGHDN and FVKESK. The V and J ends lost 0 bases and 5 bases respectively, with 16 bases between them. This CDR3 is CASSQDVRGQWNEKLFF. The CDR3 bases are TGTGCCAGCAGCCAAGATGTGCGGGGGCAGTGGAATGAAAAACTGTTTTTT.

The chain employs TRBV5-1 and TRBJ2-7, with 8 bases fitting TRBD1. V was pared by 8 bases and J by 5 bases, with 12 bases of the junction left unmatched. CDR1 and CDR2 (germline): SGHRS, YFSETQ. The CDR3 is 14 amino acids. The DNA for the CDR3 is TGCGCCAGTTCGACAGGGGCAGGGGGGAACGAGCAGTACTTC. Translation: CASSTGAGGNEQYF. Filled out from reference TRBV5-1 and TRBJ2-7, the complete variable domain reads KAGVTQTPRYLIKTRGQQVTLSCSPISGHRSVSWYQQTPGQGLQFLFEYFSETQRNKGNFPGRFSGRQFSNSRSEMNVSTLELGDSALYLCASSTGAGGNEQYFGPGTRLTVT.

The V call is TRBV9, the J call TRBJ2-1; TRBD2 agrees at 8 bases. This CDR3 has 15 amino acids. Germline lookup yields CDR1 SGDLS and CDR2 YYNGEE. Unmatched junction bases numbered 10, after V lost 4 bases and J lost 7 bases. The CDR3 spells CASSLSGGAANEQFF. In DNA form, the CDR3 reads TGTGCCAGCAGCCTATCCGGGGGGGCGGCGAATGAGCAGTTCTTC.

This clone occurred a few times. The chain has TRBV5-1 and TRBJ1-1; 7 bases are a match to TRBD1. The J segment lost 4 bases and the V segment lost 2 bases, leaving 2 bases of the junction unmatched. This CDR3 is built from 13 residues. CDR1 SGHRS and CDR2 YFSETQ come from the germline V gene. The CDR3 is CASSFTGATEAFF. Written as DNA, the CDR3 is TGCGCCAGCAGCTTTACAGGGGCCACTGAAGCTTTCTTT.

This sequence joins TRBV2 and TRBJ1-6; possibly TRBD1 for D (5 bases). Germline V CDR1 and CDR2: SNHLY, FYNNEI. The CDR3 covers 16 residues. Trimming removed 3 bases from V and 5 bases from J, with 14 bases in between. CDR3 DNA: TGTGCCAGCAGTGACCAGGGAGGGGATAATAATTCACCCCTCCACTTT. This codes for CASSDQGGDNNSPLHF.

V is TRBV6-5 and J is TRBJ2-5; 9 nucleotides line up with TRBD1. J was trimmed by 1 base and V by 10 bases; bases with no gene match: 10. This CDR3 has 15 amino acids. Germline assignment: CDR1 MNHEY and CDR2 SVGAGI. The CDR3 is CATDGHRGPQETQYF. In DNA, the CDR3 is TGTGCCACCGACGGGCACAGGGGGCCCCAAGAGACCCAGTACTTC.

The chain recombines TRBV19 with TRBJ1-5; 8 nucleotides agree with TRBD1. The CDR3 sequence is 15 residues long. The V gene end was trimmed by 8 bases and the J gene end by 6 bases; junction bases not matched to a gene: 12. CDR1 and CDR2 from the germline V gene are LNHDA and SQIVND (reference sequence). The CDR3 here is CASYAPGQAFQPQHF. The CDR3 DNA sequence: TGTGCCAGTTACGCTCCGGGACAGGCGTTTCAGCCCCAGCATTTT.

This clone appeared a single time. The rearrangement joins TRBV3-1 (or the pseudogene TRBV3-2) to TRBJ1-2; TRBD1 matches 7 bases. J gave up 5 bases and V 2 bases, and 5 bases lay outside the gene matches. From germline, CDR1 is LGHDT and CDR2 YNNKEL (reference sequence). This CDR3 region has 14 residues. This CDR3 reads CASSQRGQEYGYTF. As DNA, the CDR3 is TGTGCCAGCAGCCAAAGGGGGCAGGAATATGGCTACACCTTC.

J is TRBJ2-5 and V is TRBV7-2, with 9 bases matching TRBD1. Germline assignment: CDR1 SGHTA and CDR2 FQGNSA. The CDR3 runs 16 residues. V gave up 2 bases and J gave up 1 base; unmatched junction bases: 5. The CDR3 spells CASSLWGQGSQETQYF. The CDR3 coding sequence is TGTGCCAGCAGCTTATGGGGACAGGGATCCCAAGAGACCCAGTACTTC.

This chain joins TRBV4-1 and TRBJ2-1; TRBD2 aligns across 11 bases. The germline V gene encodes CDR1 MGHRA and CDR2 YSYEKL. J lost 7 bases, V lost 6 bases, and 11 bases had no gene match. This CDR3 has 16 amino acids. In DNA form, the CDR3 reads TGCGCCAGCAGAGAAATACTAGCGGGAGTAATTAATGAGCAGTTCTTC. Translated: CASREILAGVINEQFF.

V gene TRBV5-1 combines with J gene TRBJ1-3; the D gene is possibly TRBD1 (6 bases). Per germline, CDR1 SGHRS and CDR2 YFSETQ. The V end was cut by 1 base, the J end by 0 bases, with 14 bases between. The CDR3 totals 17 residues. CDR3 in DNA: TGCGCCAGCAGCTTGCGAGGGGGAGTGTTCTCTGGAAACACCATATATTTT. Its translation is CASSLRGGVFSGNTIYF.

This chain's CDR3 is CASSSRTRVSTDTQYF. The CDR3 nucleotides read TGTGCCAGCAGTTCCCGGACTAGAGTTAGCACAGATACGCAGTATTTT. The chain links TRBV27 to TRBJ2-3, with 7 bases aligning to TRBD2. V shed 4 bases and J 0 bases; nucleotides not matched to a gene: 7. Looked up from germline, CDR1 is MNHEY and CDR2 is SMNVEV (reference sequence). This CDR3 spans 16 amino acids.

The chain combines TRBV5-1 with TRBJ1-2; 8 bases match TRBD1. The CDR3 is made up of 14 amino acids. V shed 4 bases and J 3 bases; nucleotides not matched to a gene: 5. CDR1 is SGHRS and CDR2 is YFSETQ in the germline V gene. This CDR3 reads CASSAGGADYGYTF. As DNA, the CDR3 is TGCGCCAGCAGCGCAGGGGGCGCGGACTATGGCTACACCTTC.

The chain couples TRBV19 to TRBJ2-5; TRBD1 might be the D (6 bases). From germline, CDR1 is LNHDA and CDR2 SQIVND (reference sequence). The CDR3 is made up of 15 amino acids. The ends were cut back, 2 bases at V and 1 base at J, with 11 bases in the middle. Here the CDR3 DNA reads TGTGCCAGTAGTATACTGACAGGATTCCAAGAGACCCAGTACTTC. As protein: CASSILTGFQETQYF.

The chain carries TRBV5-1 and TRBJ2-2; D perhaps matches TRBD2 (6 bases). CDR3 length: 13 amino acids. The V end was cut by 5 bases, the J end by 7 bases, with 12 bases between. The germline CDR1 and CDR2 sequences are SGHRS and YFSETQ. In DNA form, the CDR3 reads TGCGCCAGCAGTTACACCGGGGGCGGGGAGCTGTTTTTT. Translation gives CASSYTGGGELFF.

The V and J genes are TRBV24-1 and TRBJ2-1; tentative D call: TRBD1 (6 bases). The ends were cut back, 2 bases at V and 7 bases at J, with 17 bases in the middle. The CDR3 length is 16 residues. The germline V gene has CDR1 KGHDR and CDR2 SFDVKD. Here the CDR3 reads CATSDSVVQGWNEQFF. The CDR3 coding sequence is TGTGCCACCAGTGATTCCGTCGTACAGGGTTGGAATGAGCAGTTCTTC.